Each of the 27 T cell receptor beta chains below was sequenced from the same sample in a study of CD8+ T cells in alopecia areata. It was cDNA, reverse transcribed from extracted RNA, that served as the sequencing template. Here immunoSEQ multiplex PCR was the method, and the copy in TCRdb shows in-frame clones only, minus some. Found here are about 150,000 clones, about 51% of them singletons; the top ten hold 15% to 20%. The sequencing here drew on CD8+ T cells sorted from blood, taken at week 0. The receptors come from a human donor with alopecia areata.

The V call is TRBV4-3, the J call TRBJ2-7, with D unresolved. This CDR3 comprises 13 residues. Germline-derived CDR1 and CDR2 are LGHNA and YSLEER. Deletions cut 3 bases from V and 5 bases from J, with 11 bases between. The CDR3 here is CASSQTVEDEQYF. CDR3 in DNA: TGCGCCAGCAGCCAGACGGTAGAGGACGAGCAGTACTTC.

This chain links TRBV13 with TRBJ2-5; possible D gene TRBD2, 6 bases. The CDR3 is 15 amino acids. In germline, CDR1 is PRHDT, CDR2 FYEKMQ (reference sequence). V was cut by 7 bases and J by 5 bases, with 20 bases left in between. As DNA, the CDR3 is TGTGCCAGCACCACGAGGGAGACTAGTATGGAGACCCAGTACTTC. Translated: CASTTRETSMETQYF.

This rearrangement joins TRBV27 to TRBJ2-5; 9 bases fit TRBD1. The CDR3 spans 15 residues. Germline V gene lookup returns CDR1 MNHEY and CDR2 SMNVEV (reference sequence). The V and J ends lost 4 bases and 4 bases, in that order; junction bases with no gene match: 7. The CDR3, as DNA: TGTGCCAGCAGTTCCGGACAGGGGACCTTAGAGACCCAGTACTTC. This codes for CASSSGQGTLETQYF.

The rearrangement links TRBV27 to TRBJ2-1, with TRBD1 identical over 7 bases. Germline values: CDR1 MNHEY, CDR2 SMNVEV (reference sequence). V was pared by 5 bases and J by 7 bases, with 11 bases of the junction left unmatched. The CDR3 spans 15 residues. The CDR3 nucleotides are TGTGCCAGCAGTGTAGACAGGGTGAATAGGAATGAGCAGTTCTTC. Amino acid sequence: CASSVDRVNRNEQFF.

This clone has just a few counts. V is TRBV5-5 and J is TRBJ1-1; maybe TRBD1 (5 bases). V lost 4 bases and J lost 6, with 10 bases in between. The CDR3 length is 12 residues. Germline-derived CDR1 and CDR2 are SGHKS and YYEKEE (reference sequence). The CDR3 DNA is TGTGCCAGCAGCGAGCGGGGCTCTGAAGCTTTCTTT. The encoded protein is CASSERGSEAFF.

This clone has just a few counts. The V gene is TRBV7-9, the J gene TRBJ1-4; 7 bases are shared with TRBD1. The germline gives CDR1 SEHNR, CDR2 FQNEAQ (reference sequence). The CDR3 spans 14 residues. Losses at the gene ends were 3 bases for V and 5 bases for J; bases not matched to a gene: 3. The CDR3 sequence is CASSLTGSNEKLFF. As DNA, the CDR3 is TGTGCCAGCAGCTTGACAGGGAGCAATGAAAAACTGTTTTTT.

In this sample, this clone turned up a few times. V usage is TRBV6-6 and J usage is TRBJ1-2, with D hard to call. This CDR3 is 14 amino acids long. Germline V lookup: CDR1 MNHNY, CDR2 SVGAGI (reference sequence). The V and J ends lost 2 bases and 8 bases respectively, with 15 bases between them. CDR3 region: CASSYKSGFEGYTF. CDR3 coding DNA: TGTGCCAGCAGTTACAAGTCGGGGTTCGAAGGCTACACCTTC.

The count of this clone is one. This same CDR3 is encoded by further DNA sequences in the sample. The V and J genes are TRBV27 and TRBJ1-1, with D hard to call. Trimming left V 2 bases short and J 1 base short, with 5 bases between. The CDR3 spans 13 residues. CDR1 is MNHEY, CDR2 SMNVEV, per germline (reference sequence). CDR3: CASSLAGNTEAFF. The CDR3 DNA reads TGTGCCAGCAGTTTAGCAGGGAACACTGAAGCTTTCTTT.

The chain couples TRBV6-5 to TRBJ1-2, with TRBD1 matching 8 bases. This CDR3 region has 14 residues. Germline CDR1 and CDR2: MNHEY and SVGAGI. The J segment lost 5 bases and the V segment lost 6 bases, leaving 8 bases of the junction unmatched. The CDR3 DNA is TGTGCCAGCAGACTCCGGACAGGGTATTATGGCTACACCTTC. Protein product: CASRLRTGYYGYTF.

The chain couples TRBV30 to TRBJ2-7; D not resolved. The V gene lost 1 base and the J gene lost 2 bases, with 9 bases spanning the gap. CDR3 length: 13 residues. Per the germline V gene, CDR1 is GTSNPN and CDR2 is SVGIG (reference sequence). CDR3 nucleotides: TGTGCCTGGAGTGACGGGCAGACCTACGAGCAGTACTTC. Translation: CAWSDGQTYEQYF.

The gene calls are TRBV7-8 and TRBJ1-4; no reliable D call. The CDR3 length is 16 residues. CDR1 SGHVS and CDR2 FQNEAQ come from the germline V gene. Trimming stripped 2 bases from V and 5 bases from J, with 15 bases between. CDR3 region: CASSLNLAASNEKLFF. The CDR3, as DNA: TGTGCCAGCAGCTTAAATCTCGCAGCTTCAAATGAAAAACTGTTTTTT.

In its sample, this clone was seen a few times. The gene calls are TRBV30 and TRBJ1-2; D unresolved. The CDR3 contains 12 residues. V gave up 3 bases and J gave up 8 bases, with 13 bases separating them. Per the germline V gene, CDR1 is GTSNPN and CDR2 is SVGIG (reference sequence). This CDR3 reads CAWREPEGGYTF. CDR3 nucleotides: TGTGCCTGGAGGGAACCAGAAGGGGGCTACACCTTC.

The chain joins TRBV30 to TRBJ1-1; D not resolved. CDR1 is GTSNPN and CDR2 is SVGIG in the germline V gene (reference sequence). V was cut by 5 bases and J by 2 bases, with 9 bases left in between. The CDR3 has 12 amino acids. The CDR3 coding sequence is TGTGCCTGGGCTCCGGACAACACTGAAGCTTTCTTT. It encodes CAWAPDNTEAFF. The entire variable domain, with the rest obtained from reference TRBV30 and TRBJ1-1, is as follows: SQTIHQWPATLVQPVGSPLSLECTVEGTSNPNLYWYRQAAGRGLQLLFYSVGIGQISSEVPQNLSASRPQDRQFILSSKKLLLSDSGFYLCAWAPDNTEAFFGQGTRLTVV.

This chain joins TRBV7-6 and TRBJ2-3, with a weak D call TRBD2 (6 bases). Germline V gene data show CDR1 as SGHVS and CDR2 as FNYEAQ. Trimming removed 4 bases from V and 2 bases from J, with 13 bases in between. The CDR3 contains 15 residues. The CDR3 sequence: CASSSPRDSTDTQYF. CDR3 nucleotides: TGTGCCAGCAGCTCGCCCCGGGACTCCACAGATACGCAGTATTTT. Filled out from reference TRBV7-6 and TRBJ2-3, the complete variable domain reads GAGVSQSPRYKVTKRGQDVALRCDPISGHVSLYWYRQALGQGPEFLTYFNYEAQQDKSGLPNDRFSAERPEGSISTLTIQRTEQRDSAMYRCASSSPRDSTDTQYFGPGTRLTVL.

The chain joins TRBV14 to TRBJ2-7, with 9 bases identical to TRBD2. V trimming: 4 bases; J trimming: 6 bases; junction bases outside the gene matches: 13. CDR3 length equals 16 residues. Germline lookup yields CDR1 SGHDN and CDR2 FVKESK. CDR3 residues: CASSPFGIAGEAEQYF. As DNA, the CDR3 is TGTGCCAGCAGCCCCTTTGGGATAGCGGGGGAAGCCGAGCAGTACTTC.

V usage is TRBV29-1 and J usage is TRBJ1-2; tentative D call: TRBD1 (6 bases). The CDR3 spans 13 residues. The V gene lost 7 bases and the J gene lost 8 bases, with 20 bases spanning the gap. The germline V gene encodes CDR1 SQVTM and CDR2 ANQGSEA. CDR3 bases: TGCAGCGCCGGGGGCAGGGGCGAAGACGGCTACACCTTC. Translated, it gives CSAGGRGEDGYTF.

CDR3 in DNA: TGCGCCAGCAGCTTAGCAGGGCCGAACACTGAAGCTTTCTTT. Translation: CASSLAGPNTEAFF. The genes are TRBV5-1 and TRBJ1-1; D might be TRBD1 (5 bases). The CDR3 spans 14 residues. Germline CDR1 SGHRS, CDR2 YFSETQ. The germline V and J ends were trimmed by 2 bases and 1 base, with 9 bases remaining between them.

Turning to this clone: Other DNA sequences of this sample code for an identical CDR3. CDR3 sequence reads: CASSYSGTGELFF. The CDR3 nucleotides are TGTGCCAGCAGTTACTCGGGGACCGGGGAGCTGTTTTTT. This chain connects TRBV6-5 to TRBJ2-2; D gene uncertain. CDR1 is MNHEY, CDR2 SVGAGI, per germline. The CDR3 is 13 amino acids. V lost 0 bases and J 5 bases, leaving 4 bases between the germline ends.

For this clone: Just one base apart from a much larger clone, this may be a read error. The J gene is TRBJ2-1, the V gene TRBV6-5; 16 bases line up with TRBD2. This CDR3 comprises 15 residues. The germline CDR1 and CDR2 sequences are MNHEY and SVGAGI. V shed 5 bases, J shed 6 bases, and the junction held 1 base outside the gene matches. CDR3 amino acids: CASSGTSGGANEQFF. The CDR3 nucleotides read TGTGCCAGCAGTGGGACTAGCGGGGGGGCCAATGAGCAGTTCTTC.

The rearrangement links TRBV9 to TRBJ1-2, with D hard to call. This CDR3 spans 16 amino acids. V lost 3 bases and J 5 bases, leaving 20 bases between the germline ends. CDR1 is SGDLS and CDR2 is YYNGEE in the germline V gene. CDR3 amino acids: CASSGLVIRERYGYTF. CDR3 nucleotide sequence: TGTGCCAGCAGCGGACTCGTGATTAGGGAGCGGTATGGCTACACCTTC.

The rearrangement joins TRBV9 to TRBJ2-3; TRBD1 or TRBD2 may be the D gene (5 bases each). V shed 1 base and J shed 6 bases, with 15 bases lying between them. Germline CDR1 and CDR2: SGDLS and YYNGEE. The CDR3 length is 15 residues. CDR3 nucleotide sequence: TGTGCCAGCAGCGTACGGGGCGCAGCCGCGGATACGCAGTATTTT. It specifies CASSVRGAAADTQYF.

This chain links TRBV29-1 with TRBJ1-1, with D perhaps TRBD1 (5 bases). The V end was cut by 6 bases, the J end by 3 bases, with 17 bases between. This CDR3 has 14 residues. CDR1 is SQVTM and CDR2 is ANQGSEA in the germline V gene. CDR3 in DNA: TGCAGCGTGCCCAGGATCGGAGGGGACACTGAAGCTTTCTTT. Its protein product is CSVPRIGGDTEAFF.

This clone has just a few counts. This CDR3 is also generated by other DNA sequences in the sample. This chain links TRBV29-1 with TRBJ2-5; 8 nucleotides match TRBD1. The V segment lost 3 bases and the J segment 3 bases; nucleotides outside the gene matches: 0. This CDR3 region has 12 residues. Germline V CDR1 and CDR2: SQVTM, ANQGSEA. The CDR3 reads CSVETGEETQYF. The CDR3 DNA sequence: TGCAGCGTTGAGACAGGGGAAGAGACCCAGTACTTC.

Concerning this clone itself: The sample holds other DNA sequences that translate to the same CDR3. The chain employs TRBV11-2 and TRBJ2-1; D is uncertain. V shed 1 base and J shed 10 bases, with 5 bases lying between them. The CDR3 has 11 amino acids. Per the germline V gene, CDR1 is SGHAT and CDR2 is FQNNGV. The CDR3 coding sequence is TGTGCCAGCAGCTTAGGACGCGAGCAGTTCTTC. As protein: CASSLGREQFF.

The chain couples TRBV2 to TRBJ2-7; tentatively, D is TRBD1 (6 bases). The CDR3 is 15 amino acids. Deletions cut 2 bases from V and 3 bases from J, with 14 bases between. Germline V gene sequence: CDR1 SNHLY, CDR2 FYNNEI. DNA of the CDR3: TGTGCCAGCAGTGAATTTCCCCCAGGGGACTACGAGCAGTACTTC. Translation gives CASSEFPPGDYEQYF.

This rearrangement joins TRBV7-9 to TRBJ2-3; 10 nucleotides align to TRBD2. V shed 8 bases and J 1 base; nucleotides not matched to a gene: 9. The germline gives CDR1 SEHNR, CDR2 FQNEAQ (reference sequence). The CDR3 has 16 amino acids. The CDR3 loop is CASERGGPPGTDTQYF. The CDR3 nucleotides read TGTGCCAGCGAGCGGGGGGGGCCCCCTGGCACAGATACGCAGTATTTT.

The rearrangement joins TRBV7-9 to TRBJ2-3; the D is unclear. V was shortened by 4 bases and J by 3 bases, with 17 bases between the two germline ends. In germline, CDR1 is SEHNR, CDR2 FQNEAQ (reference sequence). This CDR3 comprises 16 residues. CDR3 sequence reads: CASSYRSSILTDTQYF. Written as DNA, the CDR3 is TGTGCCAGCAGCTACCGGTCGAGTATTTTGACAGATACGCAGTATTTT.